The 27 T cell receptor beta chains below all came from one sample that was sequenced in a study of blood T cells in healthy people across ages. The use of a sample-barcoded 5' primer and a J-beta primer mix characterized a second PCR of about 6 to 12 cycles. Each CDR3 protein is one row after TCRdb ran MiXCR on the 5' RACE reads. The repertoire holds under 1,000,000 distinct CDR3 sequences, with about 34% as singletons. Sequences were obtained from blood. These receptor sequences come from a man between 18 and 29 years old in good health.

This chain connects TRBV7-9 to TRBJ1-1; D is uncertain. The CDR3 loop spans 15 amino acids. Trimming removed 5 bases at V and 0 bases at J, with 13 bases between. Germline CDR1 reads SEHNR; CDR2 reads FQNEAQ (reference sequence). The CDR3 bases are TGTGCCAGCAGCGCGAAGGGCCGCGTGAACACTGAAGCTTTCTTT. Translation: CASSAKGRVNTEAFF. Filled out from reference TRBV7-9 and TRBJ1-1, the complete variable domain reads DTGVSQNPRHKITKRGQNVTFRCDPISEHNRLYWYRQTLGQGPEFLTYFQNEAQLEKSRLLSDRFSAERPKGSFSTLEIQRTEQGDSAMYLCASSAKGRVNTEAFFGQGTRLTVV.

The chain carries TRBV29-1 and TRBJ2-7, with a weak D call TRBD1 (8 bases). CDR3 length equals 16 residues. V shed 1 base and J shed 7 bases, with 23 bases lying between them. Looked up from germline, CDR1 is SQVTM and CDR2 is ANQGSEA. CDR3 sequence reads: CSVEGTGRGTVKEQYF. In DNA, the CDR3 is TGCAGCGTTGAAGGGACAGGGAGGGGAACTGTAAAGGAGCAGTACTTC.

V is TRBV4-1 and J is TRBJ1-2; no clear D. Germline CDR1 and CDR2: MGHRA and YSYEKL. Between the trimmed V and J ends, which lost 0 bases and 0 bases, there was a span of 8 bases. This CDR3 region has 15 residues. CDR3 amino acids: CASSQEGRTNYGYTF. The CDR3 DNA is TGCGCCAGCAGCCAAGAGGGCAGAACTAACTATGGCTACACCTTC.

The chain carries TRBV5-6 and TRBJ2-3, with 10 positions matching TRBD1. The CDR3 is made up of 16 amino acids. In germline, CDR1 is SGHDT, CDR2 YYEEEE. Unmatched junction bases numbered 12, after V lost 7 bases and J lost 4 bases. CDR3 protein: CASGDGTGEPADTQYF. CDR3 bases: TGTGCCAGCGGCGACGGGACAGGGGAACCCGCAGATACGCAGTATTTT.

In DNA form, the CDR3 reads TGCAGTGTCCCAGGGGGGGGCGGCAACTATGGCTACACCTTC. This codes for CSVPGGGGNYGYTF. This sequence joins TRBV20-1 and TRBJ1-2, with 7 bases fitting TRBD1. The CDR3 consists of 14 residues. The germline gives CDR1 DFQATT, CDR2 SNEGSKA (reference sequence). The ends lost 7 bases at V and 2 bases at J; junction bases unmatched: 10.

This clonotype was seen repeatedly, ten times or more. CDR3 loop: CASSPPQGSYEQYF. In nucleotides, the CDR3 is TGTGCCAGCAGTCCGCCACAGGGAAGCTACGAGCAGTACTTC. The rearrangement joins TRBV12-3 or TRBV12-4 to TRBJ2-7, with D perhaps TRBD1 (6 bases). The CDR3 sequence is 14 residues long. The ends were cut back, 5 bases at V and 3 bases at J, with 14 bases in the middle.

Details on this clonotype: The junction departs from the called germline gene at one end, perhaps through a read error. This chain joins TRBV5-6 and TRBJ2-5, with D perhaps TRBD2 (7 bases). The CDR3 consists of 15 residues. Per the germline V gene, CDR1 is SGHDT and CDR2 is YYEEEE. CDR3 sequence: CASSFLGGGEETRYF. The CDR3 DNA follows: TGTGCCAGCAGCTTTCTGGGGGGGGGCGAGGAGACCCGGTACTTC.

This clonotype was detected many times. The CDR3 DNA reads TGTGCCAGCAGCTTAGGGGGGCCATCGAGCTACACCTTC. This translates into CASSLGGPSSYTF. This sequence joins TRBV7-2 and TRBJ1-2; D is possibly TRBD1 (6 bases). CDR1 and CDR2 (germline): SGHTA, FQGNSA. This CDR3 is built from 13 residues. The V gene lost 1 base and the J gene lost 9 bases, with 12 bases spanning the gap.

The gene calls are TRBV10-3 and TRBJ2-2; tentatively, D is TRBD2 (5 bases). Looked up from germline, CDR1 is ENHRY and CDR2 is SYGVKD. The CDR3 has 14 residues. With 2 bases removed from V and 5 bases from J, the gap between germline ends came to 9 bases. CDR3 nucleotides: TGTGCCATCAGTGAGAGACTACAAACCGGGGAGCTGTTTTTT. As protein: CAISERLQTGELFF.

The genes are TRBV5-6 and TRBJ2-1; D is undetermined. Germline CDR1 is SGHDT and CDR2 is YYEEEE. Trimming removed 0 bases from V and 8 bases from J, with 6 bases in between. There are 12 residues in the CDR3. CDR3 coding DNA: TGTGCCAGCAGCTTGGGGGTTGATGAGCAGTTCTTC. Its protein is CASSLGVDEQFF.

The V and J genes are TRBV7-9 and TRBJ1-1, with 8 bases aligning to TRBD1. Germline CDR1 SEHNR, CDR2 FQNEAQ (reference sequence). Germline trimming cut 4 bases from V and 1 base from J; bases unmatched to any gene: 14. CDR3 length equals 18 residues. CDR3 bases: TGTGCCAGCAGCTCATCAGGGGGCTTATCAGGTCCGAACACTGAAGCTTTCTTT. Translated: CASSSSGGLSGPNTEAFF.

This clonotype turned up a few times. The gene calls are TRBV12-3 or TRBV12-4 and TRBJ2-7; possible D gene TRBD1, 6 bases. Trimming pared 8 bases from V and 7 bases from J, leaving 21 bases between. This CDR3 comprises 14 residues. The CDR3 DNA reads as TGTGCCAGCCAGGGGATCTCAGGGTACAATGAGCAGTACTTC. Its translation: CASQGISGYNEQYF.

This clonotype was counted between two and nine times. The rearrangement joins TRBV12-3 or TRBV12-4 to TRBJ1-1, with a possible D match to TRBD1 (5 bases). This CDR3 region has 13 residues. The ends were cut back, 7 bases at V and 1 base at J, with 10 bases in the middle. The CDR3 here is CASTQGWNTEAFF. Written as DNA, the CDR3 is TGTGCCAGCACCCAGGGCTGGAACACTGAAGCTTTCTTT.

This clonotype was recorded a few times. The genes are TRBV7-6 and TRBJ1-4, with unresolved D. Germline values: CDR1 SGHVS, CDR2 FNYEAQ. The CDR3 is 14 amino acids. Trimming shortened V by 4 bases and J by 5 bases, and 11 bases separated the two germline ends. In nucleotides, the CDR3 is TGTGCCAGCAGCTACGGGCCTTTCAATGAAAAACTGTTTTTT. This gives the protein CASSYGPFNEKLFF.

This chain links TRBV9 with TRBJ2-1; weak D call: TRBD1 (6 bases). V was clipped by 3 bases and J by 0 bases, with 13 bases between them. The CDR3 spans 16 residues. Per the germline V gene, CDR1 is SGDLS and CDR2 is YYNGEE. The chain's CDR3 is CASSGTGRGSYNEQFF. CDR3 bases: TGTGCCAGCAGCGGTACAGGCAGGGGCTCCTACAATGAGCAGTTCTTC.

This clonotype has more than one count but fewer than ten. The CDR3 DNA follows: TGTGCCAGCAGTGAACAGGGCCTCTATGGCTACACCTTC. Protein: CASSEQGLYGYTF. This sequence joins TRBV6-1 and TRBJ1-2, with D maybe TRBD1 (5 bases). The CDR3 extends over 13 amino acids. The V gene's germline CDR1 is MNHNS and CDR2 SASEGT. Deletions cut 2 bases from V and 4 bases from J, with 8 bases between.

The rearrangement uses TRBV28 and TRBJ2-7; 7 nucleotides line up with TRBD1. Germline V gene data show CDR1 as MDHEN and CDR2 as SYDVKM. The CDR3 consists of 14 residues. Unmatched junction bases numbered 7, after V lost 5 bases and J lost 3 bases. CDR3 in DNA: TGTGCCAGCAGTCGGGACAGCGAGAGCTACGAGCAGTACTTC. Translation: CASSRDSESYEQYF.

Here the CDR3 reads CSARDQRLVHEQYF. The CDR3 region has the DNA TGCAGTGCTAGAGATCAGCGTCTTGTTCATGAGCAGTACTTC. The chain employs TRBV20-1 and TRBJ2-5, with D unclear. The CDR3 covers 14 residues. Germline CDR1 is DFQATT and CDR2 is SNEGSKA (reference sequence). V lost 0 bases, J lost 11 bases, and 19 bases lay in between.

This chain joins TRBV4-3 and TRBJ2-1; 8 positions match TRBD2. The V and J ends lost 1 base and 6 bases, in that order; junction bases with no gene match: 5. Germline CDR1 LGHNA, CDR2 YSLEER. The CDR3 has 15 amino acids. The CDR3 is CASSQVWRGANEQFF. CDR3 DNA sequence: TGCGCCAGCAGCCAAGTTTGGCGGGGGGCCAATGAGCAGTTCTTC.

DNA of the CDR3: TGTGCCAGCAGCTTAGAGACGTTTGGAGAGACCCAGTACTTC. It yields the protein CASSLETFGETQYF. The chain uses TRBV7-7 and TRBJ2-5; no definite D call. The germline V gene encodes CDR1 SSHAT and CDR2 FNYEAQ (reference sequence). The V gene lost 1 base and the J gene lost 4 bases, with 10 bases spanning the gap. The CDR3 consists of 14 residues.

CDR3 loop: CASSNRRGGETQYF. In nucleotides, the CDR3 is TGTGCCAGCAGTAACCGGCGGGGGGGAGAGACCCAGTACTTC. The chain couples TRBV6-2 or TRBV6-3 to TRBJ2-5, with 9 bases aligning to TRBD2. Germline lookup yields CDR1 MNHEY and CDR2 SVGEGT. V gave up 5 bases and J gave up 4 bases; unmatched junction bases: 5. The CDR3 has 14 amino acids.

The V and J genes are TRBV12-3 or TRBV12-4 and TRBJ1-6; no firm D call. The CDR3 runs to 20 residues. V lost 1 base, J lost 0 bases, and 19 bases lay in between. For the CDR3, the DNA is TGTGCCAGCAGTTTAGAACTAGGGTTACCGGTCAGCTCCTATAATTCACCCCTCCACTTT. Amino acids: CASSLELGLPVSSYNSPLHF.

The J gene is TRBJ1-2, the V gene TRBV7-2; D may be TRBD1 (5 bases). This CDR3 has 16 amino acids. V lost 5 bases and J 6 bases, leaving 22 bases between the germline ends. Per the germline V gene, CDR1 is SGHTA and CDR2 is FQGNSA. The CDR3 loop reads CASSLDWGGPGNGYTF. CDR3 nucleotides: TGTGCCAGCAGCCTAGACTGGGGCGGGCCCGGAAATGGCTACACCTTC.

In this sample, this clonotype turned up once. Being one base from a much bigger clone, this may be a read error. This chain uses TRBV7-6 with TRBJ2-1; D possibly corresponds to TRBD2 (5 bases). CDR1 SGHVS and CDR2 FNYEAQ come from the germline V gene. Trimming took 5 bases from V and 4 from J, leaving 24 bases between them. The CDR3 spans 18 residues. The CDR3 protein is CASSPPPLGVGIYNEQFF. The DNA of the CDR3 is TGTGCCAGCAGCCCCCCCCCACTAGGAGTAGGGATTTACAATGAGCAGTTCTTC.

The gene calls are TRBV5-1 and TRBJ2-4; D gene ambiguous. Germline CDR1 is SGHRS and CDR2 is YFSETQ. The CDR3 consists of 13 residues. V gave up 4 bases and J gave up 1 base, with 6 bases separating them. The CDR3 nucleotides read TGCGCCAGCAGCCCTATGGCCAAAAACATTCAGTACTTC. Its translation is CASSPMAKNIQYF.

This clonotype came up a few times. As DNA, the CDR3 is TGCGCCAGCAGTCAGAGGGGGCTGGAGACCCAGTACTTC. As protein: CASSQRGLETQYF. The V and J genes are TRBV10-2 and TRBJ2-5; 7 bases agree with TRBD1. The V gene end was trimmed by 5 bases and the J gene end by 5 bases; junction bases not matched to a gene: 5. This CDR3 comprises 13 residues. Germline V gene sequence: CDR1 WSHSY, CDR2 SAAADI.

This chain links TRBV11-3 with TRBJ2-1, with 7 bases lining up with TRBD1. The length of the CDR3 is 13 residues. V shed 9 bases and J 8 bases; nucleotides not matched to a gene: 10. CDR1 and CDR2 (germline): SGHNT, YENEEA. CDR3 amino acids: CASSEGARDEQFF. As DNA, the CDR3 is TGTGCCAGTAGCGAGGGGGCGAGGGATGAGCAGTTCTTC.